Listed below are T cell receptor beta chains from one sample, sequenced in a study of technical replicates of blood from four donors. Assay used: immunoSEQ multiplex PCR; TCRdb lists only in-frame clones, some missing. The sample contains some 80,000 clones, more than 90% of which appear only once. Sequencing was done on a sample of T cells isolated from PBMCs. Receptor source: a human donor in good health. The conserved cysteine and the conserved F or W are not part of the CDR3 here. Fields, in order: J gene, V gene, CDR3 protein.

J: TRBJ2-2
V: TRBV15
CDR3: ATSRGPTGFGAGELF

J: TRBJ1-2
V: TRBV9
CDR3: ASSANYQGLLYGYT

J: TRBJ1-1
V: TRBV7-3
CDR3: ASRSTANTEAF

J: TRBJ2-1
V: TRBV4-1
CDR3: ASSQEDIPYNEQF

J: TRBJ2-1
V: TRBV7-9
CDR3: ASSPGQGYEQF

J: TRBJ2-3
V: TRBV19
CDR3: ASKPISGRGVGTDTQY

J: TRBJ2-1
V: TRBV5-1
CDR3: ASAEGTSGSGEQF

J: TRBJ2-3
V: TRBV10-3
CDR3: AITGTSGYTDTQY

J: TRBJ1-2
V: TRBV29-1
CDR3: SVVPGTGAYGYT

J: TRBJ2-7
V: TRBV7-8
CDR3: ASSPIMGSRSYEQY

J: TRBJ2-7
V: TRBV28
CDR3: ASSGMEQGAKRYEQY

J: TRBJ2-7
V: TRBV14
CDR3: ASSLLTGPYEQY

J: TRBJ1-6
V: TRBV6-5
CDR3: ASSYSGADSPLH

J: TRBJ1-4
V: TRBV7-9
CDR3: ASQASRLGGEKLF

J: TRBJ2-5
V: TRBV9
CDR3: ASSVGAGGAGETQY

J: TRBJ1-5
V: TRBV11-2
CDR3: ASSREYSNQPQH

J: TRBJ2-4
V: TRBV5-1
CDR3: ASSPGSGGGDIQY

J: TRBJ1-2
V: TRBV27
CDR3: ASRSHNDYGYT

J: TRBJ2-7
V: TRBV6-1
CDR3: ASSERWGLLDEQY

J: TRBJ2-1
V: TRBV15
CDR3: ATSRKIAGPSYNEQF

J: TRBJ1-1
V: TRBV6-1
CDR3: ASSEAVWNTEAF

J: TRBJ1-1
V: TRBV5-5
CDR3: ASSWTGFNEAF

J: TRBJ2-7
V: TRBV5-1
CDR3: ASSEGGRYEQY

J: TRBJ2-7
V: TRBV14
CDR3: ASSHRGGAHEQY

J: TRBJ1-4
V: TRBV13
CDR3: ASSSRETRNEKLF

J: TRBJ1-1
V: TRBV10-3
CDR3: AILANMNTEAF

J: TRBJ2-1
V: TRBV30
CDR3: AHRGLVNEQF

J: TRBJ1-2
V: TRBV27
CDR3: ASSLSLRASGTDNYYGYT

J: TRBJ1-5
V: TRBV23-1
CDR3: ASSLDGRTGLSNQPQH

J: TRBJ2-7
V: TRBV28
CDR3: ATCTGDSYEQY

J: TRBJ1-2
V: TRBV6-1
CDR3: ASSSRQGANYGYT

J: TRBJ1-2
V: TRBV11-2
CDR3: ASSLGGPSGYT

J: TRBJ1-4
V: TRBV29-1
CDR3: SVSESGTVNEKLF

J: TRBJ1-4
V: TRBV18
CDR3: ASSPTGGTEKLF

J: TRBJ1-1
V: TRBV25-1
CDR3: ASSELPGGLSGNTEAF

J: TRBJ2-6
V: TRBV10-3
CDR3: AIRGPGQGLGAGANVLT

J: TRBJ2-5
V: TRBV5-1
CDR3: ASSLAGGGLQETQY

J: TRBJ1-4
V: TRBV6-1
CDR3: ASNPGGGLEKLF

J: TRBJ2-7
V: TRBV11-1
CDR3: ASSLLSGRRYEQY

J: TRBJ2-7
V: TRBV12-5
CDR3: ASGLGLAGGPPYEQY

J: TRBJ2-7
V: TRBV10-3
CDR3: AISGGAGDHEQY

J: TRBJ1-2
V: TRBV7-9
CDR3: ASARGGNYGYT

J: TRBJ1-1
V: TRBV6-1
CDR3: ASTFAGGPGTEAF

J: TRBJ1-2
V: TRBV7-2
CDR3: ASSKDNGWQPYGYT

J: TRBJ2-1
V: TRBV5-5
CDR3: ASSFRRGDNEQF

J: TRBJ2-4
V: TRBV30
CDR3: AWITREELAKNIQY

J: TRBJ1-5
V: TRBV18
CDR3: ASSPLGGGNQPQH

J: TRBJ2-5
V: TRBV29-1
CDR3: STRQGRQETQY

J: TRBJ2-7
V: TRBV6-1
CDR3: ASRAFDLSGY

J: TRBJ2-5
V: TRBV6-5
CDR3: ASMKNSAETQY

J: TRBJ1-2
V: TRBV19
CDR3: ASTPSPVNPATYGYT

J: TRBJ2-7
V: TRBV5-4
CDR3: ASSLQREDEQY

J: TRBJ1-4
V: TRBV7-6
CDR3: ASSPPGGEKLF